The source of this T cell receptor (beta chain) is a study of brain T cells in children with intractable seizures. Surgery cases with the highest brain T cell transcript signatures were chosen for sequencing. CDR1 is SGHTA and CDR2 is FQGTGA in the germline V gene. Trimming took 3 bases from V and 3 from J, leaving 8 bases between them. This CDR3 region has 13 residues. This clone was found a few times. The assay was immunoSEQ multiplex PCR, and TCRdb's table has in-frame clones only and misses some. The data show about 80,000 clones, around nine tenths seen once. This specimen consisted of peripheral blood, obtained at surgery. The chain carries TRBV7-3 and TRBJ1-1; D not certain. The receptor was derived from a girl aged 2 to 10 with Rasmussen encephalitis and intractable seizures. The CDR3 region is CASSLTMDTEAFF. CDR3 in DNA: TGTGCCAGCAGCTTGACTATGGACACTGAAGCTTTCTTT. The full variable domain, in which reference TRBV7-3 and TRBJ1-1 provide the parts outside the CDR3, is GAGVSQTPSNKVTEKGKYVELRCDPISGHTALYWYRQSLGQGPEFLIYFQGTGAADDSGLPNDRFFAVRPEGSVSTLKIQRTERGDSAVYLCASSLTMDTEAFFGQGTRLTVV.